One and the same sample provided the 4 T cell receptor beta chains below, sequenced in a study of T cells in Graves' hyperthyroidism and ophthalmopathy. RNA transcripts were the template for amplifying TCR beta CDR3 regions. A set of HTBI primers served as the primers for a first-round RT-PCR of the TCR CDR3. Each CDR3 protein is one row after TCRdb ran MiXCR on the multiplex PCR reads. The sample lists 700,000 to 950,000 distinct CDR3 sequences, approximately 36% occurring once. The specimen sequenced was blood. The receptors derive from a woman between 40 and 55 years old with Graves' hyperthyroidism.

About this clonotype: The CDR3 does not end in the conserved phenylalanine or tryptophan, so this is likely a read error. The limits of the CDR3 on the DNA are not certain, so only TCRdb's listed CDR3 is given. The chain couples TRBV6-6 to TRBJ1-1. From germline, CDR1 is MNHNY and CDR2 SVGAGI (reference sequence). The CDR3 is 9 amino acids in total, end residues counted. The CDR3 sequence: CASSYGDFL.

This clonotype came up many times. CDR3 loop: CASSLTLSYEQYF. CDR3 DNA: TGTGCCAGCAGCTTAACCCTCAGCTACGAGCAGTACTTC. V usage is TRBV7-2 and J usage is TRBJ2-7; D is undetermined. Trimming removed 2 bases from V and 3 bases from J, with 8 bases in between. CDR3 length: 13 residues. The germline gives CDR1 SGHTA, CDR2 FQGNSA.

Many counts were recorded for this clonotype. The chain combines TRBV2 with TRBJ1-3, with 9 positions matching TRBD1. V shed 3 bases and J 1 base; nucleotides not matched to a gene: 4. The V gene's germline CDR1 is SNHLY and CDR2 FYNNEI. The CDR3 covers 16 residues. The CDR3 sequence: CASSDMGQGSGNTIYF. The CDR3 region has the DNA TGTGCCAGCAGTGATATGGGACAGGGTTCTGGAAACACCATATATTTT.

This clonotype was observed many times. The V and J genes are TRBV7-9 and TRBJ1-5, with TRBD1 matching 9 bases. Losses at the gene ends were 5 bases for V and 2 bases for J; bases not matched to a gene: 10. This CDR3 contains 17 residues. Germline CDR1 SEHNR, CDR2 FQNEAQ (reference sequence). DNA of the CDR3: TGTGCCAGCAGCCGGGGGACAGGGAGGTTTGGCAATCAGCCCCAGCATTTT. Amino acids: CASSRGTGRFGNQPQHF.